This T cell receptor (beta chain) stems from a study of T cell responses to AZD1222 COVID-19 vaccine. The assay was immunoSEQ multiplex PCR, and TCRdb's table has in-frame clones only and misses some. The sample consists of tens of thousands of clones, over 60% of them appearing once. Both ends counted, the CDR3 spans 17 residues. In regard to this clone: The DNA is omitted, as the CDR3 cannot be located on it reliably, and the CDR3 follows TCRdb's listing.

This chain joins TRBV21-1 and TRBJ1-2; no DNA check was done on the table's D call, TRBD1. TRBV21-1 is shown as a pseudogene. This sequence was found in an adult in good health. Sequencing was performed on peripheral blood, taken on day 0 of AZD1222 vaccination. The CDR3 sequence is CASSKVGQGAANYGYTF.